These T cell receptor beta chains were read from a single sample in a study of blood T cell repertoires in COVID-19. Sequenced by immunoSEQ multiplex PCR; TCRdb stores in-frame clones only, minus some. The sample lists fewer than 500,000 clones, around 90% seen once, with about 0.91% in the top ten. The sample comprised peripheral blood. The receptors were gathered from a man aged 18-30 years with COVID-19, enrolled during active disease. Both conserved end residues are part of each CDR3. A D gene is named only where the DNA matches it firmly. Clone sizes are given selectively: once, few, many, or a class where the clone is expanded.

d_call: TRBD1; clone_size: -; j_call: TRBJ2-5; v_call: TRBV5-8; cdr3_aa: CASSLQTGYETQYF; cdr3_nt: TGTGCCAGCAGCTTGCAGACAGGGTATGAGACCCAGTACTTC
d_call: TRBD2; clone_size: -; j_call: TRBJ2-1; v_call: TRBV15; cdr3_aa: CATSRDPGGLGNEQFF; cdr3_nt: TGTGCCACCAGCAGAGATCCCGGGGGGTTGGGCAATGAGCAGTTCTTC
d_call: TRBD1; clone_size: -; j_call: TRBJ1-3; v_call: TRBV7-8; cdr3_aa: CASSRQGLSGNTIYF; cdr3_nt: TGTGCCAGCAGCCGACAGGGCCTCTCTGGAAACACCATATATTTT
d_call: -; clone_size: -; j_call: TRBJ2-3; v_call: TRBV5-8; cdr3_aa: CASSPQGRLDTQYF; cdr3_nt: TGTGCCAGCAGCCCACAGGGACGACTAGATACGCAGTATTTT
d_call: TRBD1; clone_size: -; j_call: TRBJ1-3; v_call: TRBV19; cdr3_aa: CASSSRGLRGTGNTIYF; cdr3_nt: TGTGCCAGTAGTTCTCGCGGACTCAGGGGGACTGGAAACACCATATATTTT
d_call: -; clone_size: -; j_call: TRBJ2-5; v_call: TRBV29-1; cdr3_aa: CSVGPSGPETQYF; cdr3_nt: TGCAGCGTTGGGCCGAGCGGGCCGGAGACCCAGTACTTC
d_call: TRBD1; clone_size: -; j_call: TRBJ1-1; v_call: TRBV5-1; cdr3_aa: CASVSGTGGAGMNTEAFF; cdr3_nt: TGCGCCAGCGTCTCCGGGACAGGGGGCGCCGGGATGAACACTGAAGCTTTCTTT
d_call: TRBD1; clone_size: -; j_call: TRBJ2-1; v_call: TRBV18; cdr3_aa: CASSGTGTGSYNEQFF; cdr3_nt: TGTGCCAGCTCAGGGACCGGGACAGGGTCCTACAATGAGCAGTTCTTC
d_call: -; clone_size: -; j_call: TRBJ2-1; v_call: TRBV28; cdr3_aa: CASSLGAPSEQFF; cdr3_nt: TGTGCCAGCAGTCTAGGGGCACCAAGTGAGCAGTTCTTC
d_call: -; clone_size: -; j_call: TRBJ1-5; v_call: TRBV27; cdr3_aa: CASSHRVFQPQHF; cdr3_nt: TGTGCCAGCAGTCACAGGGTCTTCCAGCCCCAGCATTTT
d_call: -; clone_size: once; j_call: TRBJ1-1; v_call: TRBV5-4; cdr3_aa: CASSHPGRGGTNTEAFF; cdr3_nt: TGTGCCAGCAGTCATCCGGGACGGGGAGGTACGAACACTGAAGCTTTCTTT
d_call: TRBD1; clone_size: -; j_call: TRBJ1-6; v_call: TRBV6-5; cdr3_aa: CASSSGQGDSPLHF; cdr3_nt: TGTGCCAGCAGTTCGGGACAGGGGGACTCACCCCTCCACTTT
d_call: TRBD1; clone_size: -; j_call: TRBJ1-1; v_call: TRBV2; cdr3_aa: CASSHRETRGAFF; cdr3_nt: TGTGCCAGCAGTCACAGGGAAACCAGGGGGGCTTTCTTT
d_call: -; clone_size: -; j_call: TRBJ1-4; v_call: TRBV12-5; cdr3_aa: CASGPPPGNEKLFF; cdr3_nt: TGTGCTAGTGGTCCCCCCCCCGGTAATGAAAAACTGTTTTTT
d_call: TRBD2; clone_size: -; j_call: TRBJ2-1; v_call: TRBV6-6; cdr3_aa: CASSAGGVYNEQFF; cdr3_nt: TGTGCCAGCAGTGCGGGAGGGGTTTACAATGAGCAGTTCTTC
d_call: -; clone_size: -; j_call: TRBJ1-5; v_call: TRBV4-1; cdr3_aa: CASSQGLGEGDQPQHF; cdr3_nt: TGCGCCAGCAGCCAAGGGCTCGGCGAGGGAGATCAGCCCCAGCATTTT
d_call: -; clone_size: -; j_call: TRBJ1-2; v_call: TRBV6-1; cdr3_aa: CASSEGAGVGGYTF; cdr3_nt: TGTGCCAGCAGTGAAGGGGCGGGGGTAGGTGGCTACACCTTC
d_call: TRBD1; clone_size: -; j_call: TRBJ2-5; v_call: TRBV5-1; cdr3_aa: CASSLVSGGRETQYF; cdr3_nt: TGCGCCAGCAGCTTGGTTTCAGGGGGCCGAGAGACCCAGTACTTC
d_call: -; clone_size: -; j_call: TRBJ2-3; v_call: TRBV5-1; cdr3_aa: CASRGPSTDTQYF; cdr3_nt: TGCGCCAGCAGGGGCCCTAGCACAGATACGCAGTATTTT
d_call: TRBD1; clone_size: -; j_call: TRBJ1-6; v_call: TRBV2; cdr3_aa: CASSEHGTGNSPLHF; cdr3_nt: TGTGCCAGCAGTGAACACGGGACAGGGAATTCACCCCTCCACTTT
d_call: TRBD1; clone_size: few; j_call: TRBJ2-6; v_call: TRBV11-2; cdr3_aa: CASSSINRGQPSGANVLTF; cdr3_nt: TGTGCCAGCAGCTCAATAAACCGGGGACAGCCCTCTGGGGCCAACGTCCTGACTTTC
d_call: TRBD1; clone_size: -; j_call: TRBJ2-7; v_call: TRBV9; cdr3_aa: CASSATGTGRYEQYF; cdr3_nt: TGTGCCAGCAGCGCCACCGGGACAGGTCGGTACGAGCAGTACTTC
d_call: TRBD1; clone_size: -; j_call: TRBJ1-6; v_call: TRBV4-2; cdr3_aa: CASSQGGTAKSTNSPLHF; cdr3_nt: TGTGCCAGCAGCCAGGGTGGGACAGCCAAATCCACCAATTCACCCCTCCACTTT
d_call: TRBD2; clone_size: -; j_call: TRBJ2-7; v_call: TRBV5-8; cdr3_aa: CASSGIAGGLEQYF; cdr3_nt: TGTGCCAGCAGCGGCATAGCGGGAGGGCTTGAGCAGTACTTC
d_call: -; clone_size: -; j_call: TRBJ2-3; v_call: TRBV5-6; cdr3_aa: CASSPGLRTSTDTQYF; cdr3_nt: TGTGCCAGCAGCCCTGGACTCCGGACTAGCACAGATACGCAGTATTTT
d_call: TRBD2; clone_size: once; j_call: TRBJ2-2; v_call: TRBV7-9; cdr3_aa: CASSPRGGRGGTGELFF; cdr3_nt: TGTGCCAGCAGCCCTCGAGGCGGGAGGGGAGGCACCGGGGAGCTGTTTTTT
d_call: TRBD2; clone_size: -; j_call: TRBJ2-3; v_call: TRBV13; cdr3_aa: CASSHHGLAKDTQYF; cdr3_nt: TGTGCCAGCAGCCACCACGGACTAGCTAAAGATACGCAGTATTTT
d_call: TRBD1; clone_size: -; j_call: TRBJ2-5; v_call: TRBV4-2; cdr3_aa: CASSQEGTEETQYF; cdr3_nt: TGTGCCAGCAGCCAAGAAGGGACAGAAGAGACCCAGTACTTC
d_call: -; clone_size: few; j_call: TRBJ1-2; v_call: TRBV29-1; cdr3_aa: CSVAREGGYTF; cdr3_nt: TGCAGCGTTGCCAGGGAGGGCGGCTACACCTTC